This TCR beta chain appears in the sequencing data of a study of shared clonotypes between healthy human individuals (dated by TCRdb to 2020 to 2021). Broadly, across the study: A couple of women and three men aged 18 to 49 years were included in the cohort. Per donor, three plates each were used for CD4 naive and CD4 memory, two for CD8 naive, and one for CD8 memory. To estimate repertoire size and how much clonotype sharing occurs between individuals, the study deeply sequenced the blood TCR repertoires of about five healthy adults. Libraries were prepared and TCR repertoires were sequenced by different laboratories using diverse techniques, in order to increase sequencing depth and limit assay-specific biases. Leukapheresis yielded between about 0.94 and 10 billion PBMCs per donor.

Donors were healthy HIV-negative adults with no recently reported acute infections or vaccinations. All donors were Caucasian adults living in Nashville, Tennessee, USA. CD4+ T cells were enriched by magnetic negative selection; naive cells were then positively selected on CD45RA, and the negative fraction formed the memory subset. After blood collection by leukapheresis, PBMCs were isolated using Ficoll-Histopaque density gradient centrifugation and then cryopreserved in the vapor phase of liquid nitrogen. Analytical flow cytometry was used to check the purity and quantity of every magnetically sorted T cell population. Genomic DNA was isolated from every sorted fraction and measured by UV absorbance on a Nanodrop 2000c. Via the germline V gene, CDR1 is MNHEY and CDR2 SVGAGI. The CDR3 measures 13 amino acids from cysteine to phenylalanine. The only DNA kept is the CDR3, 39 bases in frame from the first base. V loses 4 bases at its end and J loses 7 bases; junction bases beyond the gene matches: 5.

As regards this clone: Its antigen is still unknown. Per-base quality was not reported, and no clone a single base away is much larger than it.

Using the deep immunoSEQ assay, TCR CDR3 regions were amplified from genomic DNA by multiplex PCR. Extracted genomic DNA from each cell subset was distributed evenly across all wells of several immunoSEQ 96-well plates, and each plate was treated as a replicate. For sorted subsets, 150 to 250 ng genomic DNA, equal to 30,000 to 35,000 T cell genomes, was loaded into each replicate PCR. Purified libraries were quantified with a Qubit 3.0 fluorometer, sized on a Bioanalyzer 2100, and re-quantified with the KAPA Library Quantification kit. Each immunoSEQ 96-well plate was sequenced on its own single-read 150-cycle Illumina NextSeq 550 flow cell. From the authors' description of their analysis: Because the immunoSEQ output included only junctional sequences and no quality scores, the filtering could not be the same as the filtering used for full-length reads. To assign V/J genes and CDR3, sequences were annotated against IMGT germline references using PyIR, a Python wrapper for IgBLAST v1.9. Any read was removed if the V/J assignment was weak (E-value above 1e-6), the CDR3 was missing, or the read contained stop codons, out-of-frame junctions, or ambiguous translated residues. A V3J clonotype was defined by an identical inferred V gene, J gene, and CDR3 amino acid sequence. To compute the percentage overlap between repertoires, the number of shared unique clonotypes was divided by the size of the smaller repertoire. Three approaches were used to assess repertoire richness: RTK rarefaction, the Chao1 estimator, and Recon v2.1 estimates of unobserved clonotypes. Generation probabilities for all TCRbeta clonotypes obtained by the gDNA method from a few donors were computed using OLGA. TCRdb took this table from immuneACCESS and kept in-frame rearrangements with V and J called. Such tables lack part of the clones; where checked against another copy, unresolved V genes explain under half of the gap, and the rest is unexplained. V, J and clone size were drawn from that table, and D and trimming were deduced from the DNA. The table for this sample lists approximately 1.1 million clones; 75% to 80% of them were counted only once. The biggest ten clones account for approximately 0.52% of the sample.

Results the study describes overall, beyond this receptor: Across four donors, roughly 5.1% of naive CD4, 3.5% of naive CD8, around 2.1% of memory CD4, and under 0.45% of memory CD8 clonotypes were shared. Naive subsets generally had larger estimated clonotype richness than memory subsets did. Rarefaction of sorted-subset datasets indicated incomplete sequencing despite the large sequencing depth. Sampling was restricted to blood, and TCR repertoires in tissues likely differ from the TCR repertoires found in blood. Compared with non-shared clonotypes, the clonotypes found in all four sorted-subset donors had higher generation probabilities. Because the study included only a small number of donors, the genetic and exposure-history diversity represented was limited. Pairwise subsampling led to the expectation that sequencing depth would affect the degree of clonotype sharing among donors.

The receptor comes from a man in his late teens or twenties in good health. Some clones in this sample may be carry-over from other donors' samples. The chain couples TRBV6-5 to TRBJ2-5; TRBD1 matches 8 bases in the middle. Sample: memory CD4+ T cells from PBMCs. The sample's cell subset or site label is to be understood as: CD45RA-negative fraction. The DNA sequence is given as TGTGCCAGCAGTTCGGGGACAGGCGGGACCCAGTACTTC. Translated, it gives CASSSGTGGTQYF.